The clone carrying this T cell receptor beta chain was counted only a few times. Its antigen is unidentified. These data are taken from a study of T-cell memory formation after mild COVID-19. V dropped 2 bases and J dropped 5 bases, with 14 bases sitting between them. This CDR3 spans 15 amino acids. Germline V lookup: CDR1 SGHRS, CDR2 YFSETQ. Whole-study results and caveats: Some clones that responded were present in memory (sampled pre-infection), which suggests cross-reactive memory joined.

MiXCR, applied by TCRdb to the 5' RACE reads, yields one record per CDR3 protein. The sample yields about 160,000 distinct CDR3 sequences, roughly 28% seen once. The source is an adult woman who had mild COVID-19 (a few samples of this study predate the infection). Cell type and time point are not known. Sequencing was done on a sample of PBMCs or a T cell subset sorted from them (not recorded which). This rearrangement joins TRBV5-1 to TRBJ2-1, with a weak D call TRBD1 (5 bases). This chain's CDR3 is CASSLQAGHNNEQFF. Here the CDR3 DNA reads TGCGCCAGCAGCTTACAAGCCGGACATAACAATGAGCAGTTCTTC.